The 31 T cell receptor beta chains listed next were all sequenced from one sample in a study of regulatory T cells in long-lasting Graves disease. The sample's time point: newly diagnosed GD, antithyroid drugs for less than 3 months. Extracted PBMC RNA gave rise to the TCR library. CDR3-region Arm-PCR and iRepertoire HTBI primers produced the TCR beta libraries. Each CDR3 protein is one row after TCRdb ran MiXCR on the multiplex PCR reads. The data contain hundreds of thousands of distinct CDR3 sequences, about 13% of them singletons. Separately, the same data were catalogued under a study of T cells in Graves' hyperthyroidism and ophthalmopathy.

The sequencing used peripheral blood mononuclear cells (PBMCs), collected at new diagnosis, from a patient treated with antithyroid drugs. Receptors originate from a man aged 25 to 40 with Graves disease.

This clonotype was picked up many times. The V and J genes are TRBV16 and TRBJ1-1; a weak D match, TRBD1 (5 bases). In germline, CDR1 is KGHSY, CDR2 FQNENV. This CDR3 is built from 14 residues. The V end was cut by 0 bases, the J end by 7 bases, with 12 bases between. CDR3 DNA: TGTGCCAGCAGCCAATCTTCAGGGATTGGTGAAGCTTTCTTT. Residues: CASSQSSGIGEAFF.

Ten or more counts support this clonotype. The V gene is TRBV13, the J gene TRBJ2-1; 7 bases agree with TRBD1. CDR3 length: 13 amino acids. The V gene's germline CDR1 is PRHDT and CDR2 FYEKMQ (reference sequence). J gave up 7 bases and V 6 bases, and 6 bases lay outside the gene matches. The CDR3: CASRDRSVNEQFF. In DNA, the CDR3 is TGTGCCAGCAGGGACAGGTCGGTGAATGAGCAGTTCTTC.

This clonotype was seen many times. The chain uses TRBV29-1 and TRBJ2-3, with D possibly matching TRBD1 (6 bases). CDR1 and CDR2 from the germline V gene are SQVTM and ANQGSEA. Deletions cut 6 bases from V and 0 bases from J, with 16 bases between. The CDR3 has 15 amino acids. The CDR3 DNA is TGCAGCGTGGGGGCGGGCCGGACCAGCACAGATACGCAGTATTTT. Amino acid sequence: CSVGAGRTSTDTQYF.

As for this clonotype: A read error may produce the germline difference seen at one junction end. The chain is built from TRBV20-1 and TRBJ2-1; 14 bases fit TRBD2. Near its end, the DNA agrees better with TRBJ2-5, so the J call may be wrong. The CDR3 loop spans 17 amino acids. CDR1 is DFQATT, CDR2 SNEGSKA, per germline (reference sequence). CDR3 DNA: TGCAGCGCTAAAAGGACTAGCGGGAGGTTGGGGGGAGAGACCCAGTACTTC. Amino acids: CSAKRTSGRLGGETQYF.

This chain uses TRBV5-1 with TRBJ2-1; TRBD2 is a possible D gene (5 bases). The CDR3 has 13 residues. The germline gives CDR1 SGHRS, CDR2 YFSETQ. Trimming left V 0 bases short and J 10 bases short, with 11 bases between. The CDR3 DNA is TGCGCCAGCAGCTTGGCAAACCAGCGGGAGCAGTTCTTC. Translated: CASSLANQREQFF.

This clonotype was seen at least ten times. The CDR3, as DNA: TGTGCCAGCAGGGGTGACAGGGGTGGTGGCTACACCTTC. It is translated as CASRGDRGGGYTF. The gene calls are TRBV2 and TRBJ1-2; the match to TRBD1 covers 8 bases. The CDR3 runs 13 residues. J gave up 7 bases and V 6 bases, and 7 bases lay outside the gene matches. The germline CDR1 and CDR2 sequences are SNHLY and FYNNEI. Looking up the rest from reference TRBV2 and TRBJ1-2 gives the full variable domain: EPEVTQTPSHQVTQMGQEVILRCVPISNHLYFYWYRQILGQKVEFLVSFYNNEISEKSEIFDDQFSVERPDGSNFTLKIRSTKLEDSAMYFCASRGDRGGGYTFGSGTRLTVV.

This clonotype was seen at least ten times. The gene calls are TRBV10-2 and TRBJ2-7, with TRBD1 identical over 8 bases. V lost 2 bases, J lost 6 bases, and 15 bases stayed unmatched. The CDR3 length is 17 residues. In germline, CDR1 is WSHSY, CDR2 SAAADI. CDR3 region: CASSEQGAVIEGSEQYF. CDR3 coding DNA: TGCGCCAGCAGTGAGCAGGGGGCGGTCATCGAGGGGTCCGAGCAGTACTTC.

This chain uses TRBV5-4 with TRBJ2-2; TRBD1 might be the D (5 bases). Germline lookup yields CDR1 SGHNT and CDR2 YYREEE (reference sequence). V lost 4 bases to trimming and J lost 4 bases, with 14 bases between them. The CDR3 runs 15 residues. CDR3 amino acids: CASSPRNQGTGELFF. CDR3 bases: TGTGCCAGCAGCCCGAGGAACCAGGGCACCGGGGAGCTGTTTTTT.

This clonotype was counted at least ten times. The V call is TRBV20-1, the J call TRBJ2-7, with D possibly TRBD2 on 5 matching bases. Germline V gives CDR1 DFQATT, CDR2 SNEGSKA (reference sequence). The CDR3 has 15 amino acids. Deletions cut 6 bases from V and 3 bases from J, with 21 bases between. The CDR3 sequence: CSARPTLAEGYEQYF. CDR3 DNA: TGCAGTGCCCGACCCACCCTAGCAGAAGGCTACGAGCAGTACTTC.

This clonotype has more than one count but fewer than ten. The gene calls are TRBV19 and TRBJ1-2; possible D gene TRBD1, 5 bases. V lost 6 bases and J 4 bases, leaving 12 bases between the germline ends. CDR3 length: 13 amino acids. Looked up from germline, CDR1 is LNHDA and CDR2 is SQIVND (reference sequence). The CDR3, as DNA: TGTGCCAGTAGAGACCGGGACCCCTATGGCTACACCTTC. Its protein product is CASRDRDPYGYTF. Based on the CDR3 plus reference TRBV19 and TRBJ1-2, the full variable domain is DGGITQSPKYLFRKEGQNVTLSCEQNLNHDAMYWYRQDPGQGLRLIYYSQIVNDFQKGDIAEGYSVSREKKESFPLTVTSAQKNPTAFYLCASRDRDPYGYTFGSGTRLTVV.

A remark on this clonotype: This may arise from a read error, as a much more abundant clone is one base away. Here the CDR3 omits its conserved ending phenylalanine or tryptophan, so a read error is the likely source. The J gene is TRBJ2-4, the V gene TRBV5-5; 9 bases are shared with TRBD1. J lost 5 bases, V lost 9 bases, and 6 bases had no gene match. This CDR3 is built from 13 residues. The germline CDR1 and CDR2 sequences are SGHKS and YYEKEE (reference sequence). The chain's CDR3 is CATNRGQENIQYL. The CDR3 nucleotides read TGTGCCACTAACAGGGGGCAGGAAAACATTCAGTACCTC.

This clonotype appeared many times. As DNA, the CDR3 is TGCAGCGTTGCACAGGGGGCGGGGGAGACCCAGTACTTC. Protein: CSVAQGAGETQYF. This chain uses TRBV29-1 with TRBJ2-5; 9 bases line up with TRBD1. V was pared by 4 bases and J by 5 bases, with 5 bases of the junction left unmatched. Per germline, CDR1 SQVTM and CDR2 ANQGSEA. CDR3 length: 13 amino acids.

This clonotype has ten or more counts. This chain joins TRBV7-9 and TRBJ2-3, with 8 bases identical to TRBD2. The CDR3 is 14 amino acids. J was trimmed by 5 bases and V by 3 bases; bases with no gene match: 4. Germline values: CDR1 SEHNR, CDR2 FQNEAQ (reference sequence). The CDR3 region is CASSFGGGEDTQYF. CDR3 coding DNA: TGTGCCAGCAGCTTCGGGGGGGGAGAAGATACGCAGTATTTT.

In this sample, this clonotype turned up many times. The chain carries TRBV20-1 and TRBJ2-1, with a weak D call TRBD2 (5 bases). With 3 bases removed from V and 0 bases from J, the gap between germline ends came to 9 bases. This CDR3 has 14 residues. Looked up from germline, CDR1 is DFQATT and CDR2 is SNEGSKA (reference sequence). As DNA, the CDR3 is TGCAGTGCTAGGAAACTAGACTCCTACAATGAGCAGTTCTTC. Translated, it gives CSARKLDSYNEQFF.

In this sample, this clonotype turned up a few times. This could be a read error, since a much larger clone is one nucleotide away. J is TRBJ1-1 and V is TRBV6-1, with 7 bases lining up with TRBD1. Germline CDR1 and CDR2: MNHNS and SASEGT. The CDR3 is 13 residues long. The CDR3 DNA reads as TGTGCCAGTTCGACAGGGCTGAACATTGAAGCTTTCTTT. Its translation: CASSTGLNIEAFF.

This clonotype appeared many times. The rearrangement uses TRBV25-1 and TRBJ1-3; D is unresolved. The ends were cut back, 8 bases at V and 0 bases at J, with 14 bases in the middle. Looked up from germline, CDR1 is MGHDK and CDR2 is SYGVNS. CDR3 length equals 15 residues. For the CDR3, the DNA is TGTGCCAGCGGAGAACAGATGAGCTCTGGAAACACCATATATTTT. It codes for CASGEQMSSGNTIYF.

This clonotype was observed at least ten times. The gene calls are TRBV2 and TRBJ2-7; possibly TRBD1 for D (6 bases). The germline gives CDR1 SNHLY, CDR2 FYNNEI. Between the trimmed V and J ends, which lost 7 bases and 2 bases, there was a span of 18 bases. The CDR3 runs to 15 residues. The CDR3 protein is CASTRGDIRTYEQYF. The CDR3 region has the DNA TGTGCCAGCACAAGAGGGGACATACGAACCTACGAGCAGTACTTC.

The sample holds many counts of this clonotype. This chain uses TRBV10-3 with TRBJ2-1; 8 bases are a match to TRBD2. The junction had 10 bases not matched to a gene; V was cut back by 3 bases and J by 6 bases. This CDR3 is 16 amino acids long. Per germline, CDR1 ENHRY and CDR2 SYGVKD. CDR3 DNA sequence: TGTGCCATCAGTGAAGCGGCACGCGGGGGGACCAATGAGCAGTTCTTC. This codes for CAISEAARGGTNEQFF.

In this sample, this clonotype turned up a few times. This rearrangement joins TRBV27 to TRBJ2-7; 8 bases fit TRBD1. The ends lost 5 bases at V and 5 bases at J; junction bases unmatched: 8. The CDR3 is made up of 14 amino acids. Germline V gene sequence: CDR1 MNHEY, CDR2 SMNVEV (reference sequence). CDR3 sequence: CASSKAGGRNEQYF. The CDR3 bases are TGTGCCAGCAGTAAGGCAGGGGGCCGTAACGAGCAGTACTTC.

This clonotype was recorded at least ten times. V gene TRBV27 combines with J gene TRBJ2-1; 12 bases line up with TRBD2. V gave up 0 bases and J gave up 4 bases; unmatched junction bases: 4. There are 17 residues in the CDR3. From germline, CDR1 is MNHEY and CDR2 SMNVEV (reference sequence). The CDR3 DNA reads TGTGCCAGCAGTTTATCGTCTAGCGGGAGGGTATACAATGAGCAGTTCTTC. This encodes CASSLSSSGRVYNEQFF.

This clonotype has at least ten counts. The V gene is TRBV6-9, the J gene TRBJ2-5; D is perhaps TRBD1 or TRBD2 (6 bases each). The CDR3 sequence is 16 residues long. V lost 3 bases and J 5 bases, leaving 19 bases between the germline ends. Germline-derived CDR1 and CDR2 are MNHGY and SVAAGI. CDR3 nucleotides: TGTGCCAGCAGTTACTCCCCGGGGGCTACCTGGGAGACCCAGTACTTC. The encoded protein is CASSYSPGATWETQYF.

In this sample, this clonotype turned up many times. The rearrangement uses TRBV10-1 and TRBJ2-3; tentative D call: TRBD2 (6 bases). Looked up from germline, CDR1 is WNHNN and CDR2 is SYGVQD (reference sequence). The V and J ends lost 5 bases and 3 bases respectively, with 12 bases between them. The CDR3 totals 14 residues. The CDR3 reads CASSLGGFTDTQYF. The CDR3 DNA reads TGCGCCAGCAGTTTGGGAGGCTTTACAGATACGCAGTATTTT.

V is TRBV20-1 and J is TRBJ1-5; D is unresolved. The CDR3 consists of 14 residues. Germline values: CDR1 DFQATT, CDR2 SNEGSKA (reference sequence). Trimming removed 3 bases from V and 6 bases from J, with 15 bases in between. In DNA, the CDR3 is TGCAGTGCTAGTCAAGCTTTATGGGGTCAGCCCCAGCATTTT. It yields the protein CSASQALWGQPQHF.

At least ten counts were recorded for this clonotype. V is TRBV7-9 and J is TRBJ2-7, with 9 bases matching TRBD2. Germline loops: CDR1 SEHNR, CDR2 FQNEAQ (reference sequence). Trimming took 5 bases from V and 2 from J; bases not matched to a gene: 7. The CDR3 extends over 15 amino acids. CDR3 residues: CASSPLAGLTYEQYF. Written as DNA, the CDR3 is TGTGCCAGCAGCCCTCTAGCGGGACTGACCTACGAGCAGTACTTC.

This clonotype was seen repeatedly, ten times or more. The chain combines TRBV27 with TRBJ1-6; D remains unclear. V was shortened by 3 bases and J by 0 bases, with 9 bases between the two germline ends. CDR1 MNHEY and CDR2 SMNVEV come from the germline V gene (reference sequence). The CDR3 totals 16 residues. Written as DNA, the CDR3 is TGTGCCAGCAGTTTCTGGGAGGGCTCCTATAATTCACCCCTCCACTTT. This gives the protein CASSFWEGSYNSPLHF.

This clonotype was picked up a small number of times. A much bigger clone sits one base away, suggesting this may be a read error. The CDR3 spells CASLGGHTGELFF. For the CDR3, the DNA is TGTGCCAGCCTCGGAGGCCATACCGGGGAGCTGTTTTTT. The chain combines TRBV12-3 or TRBV12-4 with TRBJ2-2; possible D gene TRBD2, 5 bases. The CDR3 consists of 13 residues. Trimming removed 8 bases from V and 5 bases from J, with 12 bases in between.

This clonotype was detected only a few times. One junction end does not reproduce the germline sequence, and a read error may be involved. This chain connects TRBV5-1 to TRBJ2-7, with D perhaps TRBD2 (6 bases). The germline V gene encodes CDR1 SGHRS and CDR2 YFSETQ. The CDR3 extends over 10 amino acids. CDR3 loop: CASSRGKQCF. The CDR3 nucleotides read TGCGCCAGCAGCCGCGGGAAGCAGTGCTTC.

About this clonotype itself: A much larger clone differs from this one at a single base, so this may be a read error. This chain links TRBV7-9 with TRBJ2-3, with 9 bases identical to TRBD2. V lost 2 bases, J lost 5 bases, and 8 bases stayed unmatched. This CDR3 has 16 amino acids. Germline-derived CDR1 and CDR2 are SEHNR and FQNEAQ (reference sequence). The CDR3 DNA reads TGTGCCAGCAGCTTAATGGCGGGAGGGCCGCGAGATACGCAGTATTTT. Translating gives CASSLMAGGPRDTQYF.

To note about this clonotype: A much larger clone sits a single nucleotide away, making a read error possible. This chain connects TRBV6-2 or TRBV6-3 to TRBJ1-2; D not resolved. The CDR3 has 14 residues. CDR1 and CDR2 (germline): MNHEY, SVGEGT. The CDR3 coding sequence is TGTGCCAGCAGTTACTCGAGCTGGCCGTATGGCTACGCCTTC. It translates to CASSYSSWPYGYAF.

This clonotype was detected many times. The gene calls are TRBV3-1 and TRBJ1-1; perhaps TRBD1 as D (5 bases). CDR3 length equals 14 residues. From germline, CDR1 is LGHDT and CDR2 YNNKEL (reference sequence). The germline V and J ends were trimmed by 3 bases and 1 base, with 9 bases remaining between them. CDR3 in amino acids: CASSHGTGNTEAFF. The CDR3 DNA follows: TGTGCCAGCAGCCACGGAACAGGGAACACTGAAGCTTTCTTT.

Many counts were recorded for this clonotype. The chain links TRBV2 to TRBJ2-7; TRBD1 matches at 8 bases. Per germline, CDR1 SNHLY and CDR2 FYNNEI. With V trimmed by 7 bases and J by 7 bases, 12 bases remained unmatched. The CDR3 loop spans 14 amino acids. CDR3 in amino acids: CASTEGGTGKEQYF. The DNA for the CDR3 is TGTGCCAGCACCGAAGGGGGGACAGGCAAAGAGCAGTACTTC.